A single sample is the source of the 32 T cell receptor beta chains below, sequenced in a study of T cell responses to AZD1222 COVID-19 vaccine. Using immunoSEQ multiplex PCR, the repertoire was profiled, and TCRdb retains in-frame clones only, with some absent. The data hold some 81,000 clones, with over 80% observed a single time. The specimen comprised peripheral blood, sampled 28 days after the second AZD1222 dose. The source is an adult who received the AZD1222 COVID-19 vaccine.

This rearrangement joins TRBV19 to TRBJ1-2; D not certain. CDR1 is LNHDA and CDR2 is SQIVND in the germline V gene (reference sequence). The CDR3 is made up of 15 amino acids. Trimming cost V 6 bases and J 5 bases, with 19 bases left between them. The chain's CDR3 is CASSSPLRREYGYTF. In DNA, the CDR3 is TGTGCCAGTAGCTCACCCCTCCGGAGAGAGTATGGCTACACCTTC.

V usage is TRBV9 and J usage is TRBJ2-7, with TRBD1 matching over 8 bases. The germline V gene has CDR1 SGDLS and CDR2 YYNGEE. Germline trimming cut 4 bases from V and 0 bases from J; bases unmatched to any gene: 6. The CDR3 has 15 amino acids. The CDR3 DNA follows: TGTGCCAGCAGCCCGAGGACAGGGAGCTCCTACGAGCAGTACTTC. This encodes CASSPRTGSSYEQYF. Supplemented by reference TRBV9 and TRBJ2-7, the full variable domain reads DSGVTQTPKHLITATGQRVTLRCSPRSGDLSVYWYQQSLDQGLQFLIQYYNGEERAKGNILERFSAQQFPDLHSELNLSSLELGDSALYFCASSPRTGSSYEQYFGPGTRLTVT.

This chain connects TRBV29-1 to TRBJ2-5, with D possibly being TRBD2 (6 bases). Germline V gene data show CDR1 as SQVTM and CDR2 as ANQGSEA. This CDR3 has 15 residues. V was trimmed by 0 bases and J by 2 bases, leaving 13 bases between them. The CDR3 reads CSVEDPGLQQETQYF. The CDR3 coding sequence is TGCAGCGTTGAAGATCCAGGACTACAGCAAGAGACCCAGTACTTC.

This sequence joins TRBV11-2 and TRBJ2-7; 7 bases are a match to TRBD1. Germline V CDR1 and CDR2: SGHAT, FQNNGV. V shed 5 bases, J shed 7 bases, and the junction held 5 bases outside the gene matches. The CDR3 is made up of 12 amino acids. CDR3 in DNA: TGTGCCAGCAGCAAGGACAGGAGTGAGCAGTACTTC. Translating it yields CASSKDRSEQYF.

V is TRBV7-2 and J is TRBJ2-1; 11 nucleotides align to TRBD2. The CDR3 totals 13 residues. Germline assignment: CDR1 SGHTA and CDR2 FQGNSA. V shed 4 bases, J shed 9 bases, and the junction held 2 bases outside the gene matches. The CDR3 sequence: CASSSGLAVEQFF. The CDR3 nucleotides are TGTGCCAGCAGCTCGGGACTAGCGGTTGAGCAGTTCTTC.

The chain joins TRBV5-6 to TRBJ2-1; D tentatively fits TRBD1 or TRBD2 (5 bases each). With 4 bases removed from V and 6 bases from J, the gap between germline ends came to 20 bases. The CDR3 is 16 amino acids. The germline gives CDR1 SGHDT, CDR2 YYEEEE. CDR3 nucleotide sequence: TGTGCCAGCAGCCGCGTGGGACCAATGAAAGGCAATGAGCAGTTCTTC. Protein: CASSRVGPMKGNEQFF.

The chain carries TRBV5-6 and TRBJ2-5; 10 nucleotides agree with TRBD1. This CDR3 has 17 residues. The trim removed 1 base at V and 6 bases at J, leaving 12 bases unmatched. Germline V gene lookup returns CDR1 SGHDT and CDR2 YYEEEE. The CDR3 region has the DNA TGTGCCAGCAGCTTGCGGGATGGGACAGGGGTTAGGAAGACCCAGTACTTC. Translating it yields CASSLRDGTGVRKTQYF.

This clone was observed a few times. The chain's CDR3 is CASSFGQGWQPQHF. DNA of the CDR3: TGTGCCAGCAGTTTCGGACAGGGTTGGCAGCCCCAGCATTTT. The chain employs TRBV28 and TRBJ1-5; 8 bases are shared with TRBD1. J gave up 7 bases and V 3 bases, and 5 bases lay outside the gene matches. In germline, CDR1 is MDHEN, CDR2 SYDVKM. The CDR3 contains 14 residues.

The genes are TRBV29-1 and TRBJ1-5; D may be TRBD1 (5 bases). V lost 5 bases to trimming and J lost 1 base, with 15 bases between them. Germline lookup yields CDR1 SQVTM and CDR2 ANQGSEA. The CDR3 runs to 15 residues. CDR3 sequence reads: CSVSSGGGSNQPQHF. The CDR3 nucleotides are TGCAGCGTTAGCAGCGGGGGGGGGAGCAATCAGCCCCAGCATTTT.

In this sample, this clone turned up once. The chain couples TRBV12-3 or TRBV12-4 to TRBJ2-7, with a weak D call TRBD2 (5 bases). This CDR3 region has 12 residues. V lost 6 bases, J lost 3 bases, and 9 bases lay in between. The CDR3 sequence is CASSPRDYEQYF. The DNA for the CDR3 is TGTGCCAGCAGCCCTCGGGACTACGAGCAGTACTTC.

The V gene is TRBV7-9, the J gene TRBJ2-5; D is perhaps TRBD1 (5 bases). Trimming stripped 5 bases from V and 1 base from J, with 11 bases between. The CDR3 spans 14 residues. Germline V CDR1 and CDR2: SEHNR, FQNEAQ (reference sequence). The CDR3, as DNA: TGTGCCAGCAGCCCGACAGATTTCCAAGAGACCCAGTACTTC. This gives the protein CASSPTDFQETQYF.

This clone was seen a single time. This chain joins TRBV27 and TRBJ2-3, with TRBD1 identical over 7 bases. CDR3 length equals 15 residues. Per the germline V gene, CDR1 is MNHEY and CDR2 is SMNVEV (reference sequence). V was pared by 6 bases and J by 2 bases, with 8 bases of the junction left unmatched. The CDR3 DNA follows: TGTGCCAGCAGGCCCCGGGACAGTCCCACAGATACGCAGTATTTT. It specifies CASRPRDSPTDTQYF.

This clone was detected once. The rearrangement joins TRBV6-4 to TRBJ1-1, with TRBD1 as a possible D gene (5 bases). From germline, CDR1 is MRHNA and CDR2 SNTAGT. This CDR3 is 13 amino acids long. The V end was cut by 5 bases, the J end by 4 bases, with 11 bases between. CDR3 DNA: TGTGCCAGCAGTCAACAGGTGGCCACTGAAGCTTTCTTT. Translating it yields CASSQQVATEAFF.

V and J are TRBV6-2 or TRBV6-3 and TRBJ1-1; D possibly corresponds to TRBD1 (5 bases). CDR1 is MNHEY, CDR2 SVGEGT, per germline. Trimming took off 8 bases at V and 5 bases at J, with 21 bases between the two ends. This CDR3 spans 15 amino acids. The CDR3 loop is CASRSNTGRATEAFF. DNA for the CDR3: TGTGCCAGCCGTTCCAACACGGGCAGGGCGACTGAAGCTTTCTTT.

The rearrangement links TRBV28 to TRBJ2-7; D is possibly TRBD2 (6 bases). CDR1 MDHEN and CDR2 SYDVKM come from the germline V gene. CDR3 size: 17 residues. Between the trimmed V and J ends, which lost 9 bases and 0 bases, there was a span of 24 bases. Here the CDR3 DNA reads TGTGCCAGTTTTCCCGGGGGTGGTAGCGGAAGCTCCTACGAGCAGTACTTC. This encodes CASFPGGGSGSSYEQYF.

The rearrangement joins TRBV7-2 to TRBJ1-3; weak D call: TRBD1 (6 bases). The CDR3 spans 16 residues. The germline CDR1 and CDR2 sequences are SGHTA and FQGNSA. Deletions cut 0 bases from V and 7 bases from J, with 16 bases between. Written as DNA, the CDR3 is TGTGCCAGCAGCTTAGCGACAACAGGGTTCGCGAACACCATATATTTT. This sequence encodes CASSLATTGFANTIYF.

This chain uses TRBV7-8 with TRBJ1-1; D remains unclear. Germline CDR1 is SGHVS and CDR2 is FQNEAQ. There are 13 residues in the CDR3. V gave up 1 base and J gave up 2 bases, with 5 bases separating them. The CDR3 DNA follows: TGTGCCAGCAGCTTAGAAAGAAACACTGAAGCTTTCTTT. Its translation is CASSLERNTEAFF.

In DNA form, the CDR3 reads TGCAGCGTTGAGCTAGCGGGGGTAATAAGTGAGCAGTTCTTC. This encodes CSVELAGVISEQFF. The genes are TRBV29-1 and TRBJ2-1; 10 bases line up with TRBD2. This CDR3 comprises 14 residues. Germline lookup yields CDR1 SQVTM and CDR2 ANQGSEA. The V gene end was trimmed by 3 bases and the J gene end by 9 bases; junction bases not matched to a gene: 8.

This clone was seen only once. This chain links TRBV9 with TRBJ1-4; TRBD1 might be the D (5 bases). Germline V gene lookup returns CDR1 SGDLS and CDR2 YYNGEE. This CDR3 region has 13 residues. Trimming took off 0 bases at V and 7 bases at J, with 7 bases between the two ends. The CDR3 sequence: CASSVGQTEKLFF. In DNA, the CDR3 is TGTGCCAGCAGCGTAGGACAGACTGAAAAACTGTTTTTT.

The CDR3 DNA reads as TGCGCCAGCAGCTTGGCCACGGGACTCTACAATGAGCAGTTCTTC. Amino acids: CASSLATGLYNEQFF. This chain uses TRBV5-1 with TRBJ2-1, with D possibly being TRBD2 (6 bases). Trimming stripped 0 bases from V and 3 bases from J, with 10 bases between. Germline V gene data show CDR1 as SGHRS and CDR2 as YFSETQ. The CDR3 loop spans 15 amino acids.

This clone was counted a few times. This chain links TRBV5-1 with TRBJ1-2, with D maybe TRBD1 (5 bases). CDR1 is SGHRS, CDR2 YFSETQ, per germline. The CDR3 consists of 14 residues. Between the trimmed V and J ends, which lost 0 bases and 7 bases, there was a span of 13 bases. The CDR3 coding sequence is TGCGCCAGCAGCTTGGGGGGGACCAAGGGTGGCTACACCTTC. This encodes CASSLGGTKGGYTF.

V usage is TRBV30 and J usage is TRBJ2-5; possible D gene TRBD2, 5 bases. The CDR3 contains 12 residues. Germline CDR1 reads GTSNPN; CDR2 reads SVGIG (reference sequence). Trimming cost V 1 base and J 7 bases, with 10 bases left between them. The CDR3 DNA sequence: TGTGCCTGGAGTGGTGGGAGTGGGACCCAGTACTTC. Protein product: CAWSGGSGTQYF. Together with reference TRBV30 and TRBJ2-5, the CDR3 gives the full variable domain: SQTIHQWPATLVQPVGSPLSLECTVEGTSNPNLYWYRQAAGRGLQLLFYSVGIGQISSEVPQNLSASRPQDRQFILSSKKLLLSDSGFYLCAWSGGSGTQYFGPGTRLLVL.

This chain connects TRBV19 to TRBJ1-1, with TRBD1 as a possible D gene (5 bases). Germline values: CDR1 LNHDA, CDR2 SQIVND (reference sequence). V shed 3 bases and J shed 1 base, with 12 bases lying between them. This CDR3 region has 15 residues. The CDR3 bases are TGTGCCAGTAGTATTGCGGGACGGACGAACACTGAAGCTTTCTTT. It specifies CASSIAGRTNTEAFF.

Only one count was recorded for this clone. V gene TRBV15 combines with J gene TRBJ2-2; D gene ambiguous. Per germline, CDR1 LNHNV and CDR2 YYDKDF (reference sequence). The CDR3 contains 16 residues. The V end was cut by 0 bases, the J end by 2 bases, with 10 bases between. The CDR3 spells CATSRDLMGNTGELFF. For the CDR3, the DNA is TGTGCCACCAGCAGAGATTTGATGGGAAACACCGGGGAGCTGTTTTTT.

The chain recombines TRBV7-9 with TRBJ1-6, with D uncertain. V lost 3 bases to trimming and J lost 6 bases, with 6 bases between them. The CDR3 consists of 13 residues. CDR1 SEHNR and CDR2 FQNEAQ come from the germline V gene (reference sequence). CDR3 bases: TGTGCCAGCAGCTTTCCCAGTAATTCACCCCTCCACTTT. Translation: CASSFPSNSPLHF.

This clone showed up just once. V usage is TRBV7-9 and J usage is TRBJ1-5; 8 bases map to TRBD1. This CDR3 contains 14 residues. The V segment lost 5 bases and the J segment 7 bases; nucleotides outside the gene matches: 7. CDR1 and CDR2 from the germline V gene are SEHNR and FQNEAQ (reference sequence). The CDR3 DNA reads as TGTGCCAGCAGCACGGACAGGGTAGGACAGCCCCAGCATTTT. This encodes CASSTDRVGQPQHF.

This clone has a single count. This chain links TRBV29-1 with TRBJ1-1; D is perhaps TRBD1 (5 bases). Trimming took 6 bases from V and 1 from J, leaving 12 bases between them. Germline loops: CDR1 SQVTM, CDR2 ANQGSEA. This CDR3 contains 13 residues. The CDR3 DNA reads TGCAGCGTCTCGGGACTCAGGAACACTGAAGCTTTCTTT. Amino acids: CSVSGLRNTEAFF.

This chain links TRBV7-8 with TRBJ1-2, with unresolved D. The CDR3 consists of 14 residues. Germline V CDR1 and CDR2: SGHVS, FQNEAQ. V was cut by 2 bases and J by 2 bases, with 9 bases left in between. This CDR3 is CASSLQGGNYGYTF. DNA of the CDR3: TGTGCCAGCAGCTTACAAGGAGGAAACTATGGCTACACCTTC.

DNA of the CDR3: TGTGCCAGCAGCTTGGGACAGGGTGGAGTCGGTCGGTATTCACCCCTCCACTTT. It encodes CASSLGQGGVGRYSPLHF. This chain uses TRBV5-5 with TRBJ1-6; 7 bases match TRBD1. Germline trimming cut 0 bases from V and 8 bases from J; bases unmatched to any gene: 14. The CDR3 length is 18 residues. From germline, CDR1 is SGHKS and CDR2 YYEKEE (reference sequence). Looking up the rest from reference TRBV5-5 and TRBJ1-6 gives the full variable domain: DAGVTQSPTHLIKTRGQQVTLRCSPISGHKSVSWYQQVLGQGPQFIFQYYEKEERGRGNFPDRFSARQFPNYSSELNVNALLLGDSALYLCASSLGQGGVGRYSPLHFGNGTRLTVT.

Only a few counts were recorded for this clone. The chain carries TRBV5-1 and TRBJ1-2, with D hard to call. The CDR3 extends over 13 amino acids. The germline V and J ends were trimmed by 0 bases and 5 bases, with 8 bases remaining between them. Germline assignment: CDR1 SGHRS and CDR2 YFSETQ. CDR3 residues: CASSLDPIYGYTF. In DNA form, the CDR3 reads TGCGCCAGCAGCTTGGACCCAATATATGGCTACACCTTC.

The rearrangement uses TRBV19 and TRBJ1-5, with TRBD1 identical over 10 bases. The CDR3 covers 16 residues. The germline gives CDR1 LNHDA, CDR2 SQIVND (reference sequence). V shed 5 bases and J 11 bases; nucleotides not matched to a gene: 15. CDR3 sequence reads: CASSSRQGASVQSQHF. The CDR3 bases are TGTGCCAGTAGTTCCCGACAGGGGGCCTCAGTGCAATCCCAGCATTTT.

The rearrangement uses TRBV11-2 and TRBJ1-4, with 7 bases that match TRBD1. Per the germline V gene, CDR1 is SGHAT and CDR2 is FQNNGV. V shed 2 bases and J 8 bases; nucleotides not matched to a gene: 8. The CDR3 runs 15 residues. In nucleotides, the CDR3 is TGTGCCAGCAGCTTACCAGGACAGGTGTCGGAAAAACTGTTTTTT. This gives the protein CASSLPGQVSEKLFF.